The next 26 T cell receptor beta chains were all read from a single sample in a study of cytomegalovirus exposure and HLA in healthy donors. Primers included in the PCR were 60 Vbeta and 13 Jbeta primers. TCRdb's table, derived via immunoSEQ multiplex PCR, lists solely in-frame clones and lacks some. The table lists 150,000 to 200,000 clones. The specimen was PBMCs. These receptors all come from a man aged 25 to 40 in good health and CMV-seronegative.

The genes are TRBV6-1 and TRBJ1-3, with TRBD1 identical over 7 bases. The J segment lost 1 base and the V segment lost 10 bases, leaving 10 bases of the junction unmatched. This CDR3 region has 15 residues. Germline CDR1 MNHNS, CDR2 SASEGT. CDR3 amino acids: CATSTGAQSGNTIYF. The CDR3 region has the DNA TGTGCCACCTCTACAGGGGCGCAATCTGGAAACACCATATATTTT.

The chain recombines TRBV5-1 with TRBJ2-7; D unclear. V gave up 0 bases and J gave up 3 bases, with 4 bases separating them. Germline V CDR1 and CDR2: SGHRS, YFSETQ. The CDR3 contains 12 residues. The CDR3 sequence: CASSLDGYEQYF. The CDR3 DNA reads TGCGCCAGCAGCTTGGACGGCTACGAGCAGTACTTC.

The genes are TRBV29-1 and TRBJ2-3; D gene uncertain. CDR1 is SQVTM and CDR2 is ANQGSEA in the germline V gene. The CDR3 totals 11 residues. V lost 7 bases to trimming and J lost 5 bases, with 10 bases between them. The DNA for the CDR3 is TGCAGCGCTACCATCCTAGATACGCAGTATTTT. Translated: CSATILDTQYF.

The chain has TRBV7-6 and TRBJ2-7; a weak D match, TRBD1 (5 bases). The V gene lost 5 bases and the J gene lost 6 bases, with 17 bases spanning the gap. Germline V gene lookup returns CDR1 SGHVS and CDR2 FNYEAQ. CDR3 length: 14 residues. Here the CDR3 DNA reads TGTGCCAGCAGCGTAATGGGCAGGGCGACCGAGCAGTACTTC. Translation: CASSVMGRATEQYF.

The V call is TRBV28, the J call TRBJ1-2; 8 nucleotides match TRBD1. V lost 5 bases to trimming and J lost 4 bases; unmatched junction nucleotides: 12. Germline CDR1 reads MDHEN; CDR2 reads SYDVKM. The CDR3 has 16 residues. The CDR3 is CASSPLYQGAVYGYTF. CDR3 sequence (DNA): TGTGCCAGCAGTCCCCTCTACCAGGGGGCAGTCTATGGCTACACCTTC.

The chain links TRBV28 to TRBJ2-7, with D maybe TRBD1 (5 bases). The CDR3 is 15 amino acids. Germline CDR1 is MDHEN and CDR2 is SYDVKM. V was pared by 5 bases and J by 1 base, with 15 bases between. In DNA, the CDR3 is TGTGCCAGCAGTGCTCAAGACAGCTATTCCTACGAGCAGTACTTC. The encoded protein is CASSAQDSYSYEQYF.

The chain recombines TRBV18 with TRBJ2-7, with a possible D match to TRBD1 (5 bases). The CDR3 consists of 16 residues. The V end was cut by 6 bases, the J end by 0 bases, with 18 bases between. Germline V gene sequence: CDR1 KGHSH, CDR2 LQKENI. The CDR3 sequence is CASSPKRGRPSYEQYF. The CDR3 DNA follows: TGTGCCAGCTCCCCTAAAAGGGGTCGCCCCTCCTACGAGCAGTACTTC.

The chain has TRBV6-1 and TRBJ2-7; a weak D match, TRBD1 (5 bases). The CDR3 runs 16 residues. Germline V gene sequence: CDR1 MNHNS, CDR2 SASEGT. Trimming removed 2 bases from V and 3 bases from J, with 17 bases in between. The CDR3 bases are TGTGCCAGCAGTGAACAGGGCCCCCCCCTCAACTACGAGCAGTACTTC. Amino acids: CASSEQGPPLNYEQYF.

The rearrangement links TRBV4-1 to TRBJ1-2; a possible D gene is TRBD1 (6 bases). Germline CDR1 reads MGHRA; CDR2 reads YSYEKL. The V end was cut by 4 bases, the J end by 3 bases, with 15 bases between. The CDR3 has 15 residues. The CDR3 loop is CASSPIDRMDYGYTF. CDR3 sequence (DNA): TGCGCCAGCAGCCCGATCGACAGGATGGACTATGGCTACACCTTC.

The chain is built from TRBV11-3 and TRBJ2-3; the match to TRBD2 covers 7 bases. The CDR3 loop spans 13 amino acids. Germline CDR1 reads SGHNT; CDR2 reads YENEEA. Trimming took 5 bases from V and 4 from J; bases not matched to a gene: 3. CDR3 amino acids: CASSGGRPDTQYF. In nucleotides, the CDR3 is TGTGCCAGCAGCGGCGGGAGACCAGATACGCAGTATTTT.

The chain links TRBV19 to TRBJ2-5, with D perhaps matching TRBD2 (8 bases). Germline V gene data show CDR1 as LNHDA and CDR2 as SQIVND (reference sequence). CDR3 length: 16 amino acids. Trimming stripped 3 bases from V and 3 bases from J, with 17 bases between. The CDR3 spells CASSILAGRGEETQYF. CDR3 DNA sequence: TGTGCCAGTAGTATTCTAGCGGGCAGGGGGGAAGAGACCCAGTACTTC. Together with reference TRBV19 and TRBJ2-5, the CDR3 gives the full variable domain: DGGITQSPKYLFRKEGQNVTLSCEQNLNHDAMYWYRQDPGQGLRLIYYSQIVNDFQKGDIAEGYSVSREKKESFPLTVTSAQKNPTAFYLCASSILAGRGEETQYFGPGTRLLVL.

The chain carries TRBV27 and TRBJ2-3, with 13 bases identical to TRBD2. The CDR3 is made up of 17 amino acids. J was trimmed by 2 bases and V by 5 bases; bases with no gene match: 7. CDR1 is MNHEY, CDR2 SMNVEV, per germline (reference sequence). The CDR3, as DNA: TGTGCCAGCAGTCCCTGGACTAGCGGGGGACTCACAGATACGCAGTATTTT. It yields the protein CASSPWTSGGLTDTQYF.

The chain links TRBV30 to TRBJ1-4; D perhaps matches TRBD1 (6 bases). V dropped 0 bases and J dropped 8 bases, with 13 bases sitting between them. This CDR3 has 14 residues. CDR1 is GTSNPN and CDR2 is SVGIG in the germline V gene (reference sequence). The CDR3 bases are TGTGCCTGGAGTGTAGGCAGGGGTGAGGAAAAACTGTTTTTT. Translated: CAWSVGRGEEKLFF.

Worth noting for this clone: The sample holds other DNA sequences that translate to the same CDR3. The V and J genes are TRBV5-6 and TRBJ2-3; 8 positions agree with TRBD2. Germline CDR1 SGHDT, CDR2 YYEEEE. The V gene end was trimmed by 2 bases and the J gene end by 4 bases; junction bases not matched to a gene: 3. The CDR3 has 14 residues. As DNA, the CDR3 is TGTGCCAGCAGCTTCAGCGGGAGCGCAGATACGCAGTATTTT. Translated: CASSFSGSADTQYF. Full variable domain (missing parts from reference TRBV5-6 and TRBJ2-3): DAGVTQSPTHLIKTRGQQVTLRCSPKSGHDTVSWYQQALGQGPQFIFQYYEEEERQRGNFPDRFSGHQFPNYSSELNVNALLLGDSALYLCASSFSGSADTQYFGPGTRLTVL.

V gene TRBV4-3 combines with J gene TRBJ1-4, with 7 bases that match TRBD1. The CDR3 totals 16 residues. The V gene end was trimmed by 0 bases and the J gene end by 5 bases; junction bases not matched to a gene: 6. In germline, CDR1 is LGHNA, CDR2 YSLEER. The CDR3 loop is CASSQDGSGGNEKLFF. CDR3 bases: TGCGCCAGCAGCCAAGATGGGTCAGGGGGAAATGAAAAACTGTTTTTT.

The rearrangement joins TRBV7-9 to TRBJ1-2, with TRBD1 matching over 8 bases. CDR1 and CDR2 (germline): SEHNR, FQNEAQ (reference sequence). The CDR3 has 15 residues. The J segment lost 7 bases and the V segment lost 5 bases, leaving 12 bases of the junction unmatched. The CDR3 DNA reads as TGTGCCAGCAGCCAGAATGGACAGGGCGCGCTTGGCTACACCTTC. Amino acids: CASSQNGQGALGYTF.

The chain uses TRBV7-9 and TRBJ1-1; possible D gene TRBD1, 5 bases. The V and J ends lost 6 bases and 5 bases respectively, with 16 bases between them. CDR1 and CDR2 (germline): SEHNR, FQNEAQ (reference sequence). This CDR3 comprises 14 residues. The DNA of the CDR3 is TGTGCCAGCAGTCCCCAGGGAATGGAAACTGAAGCTTTCTTT. It yields the protein CASSPQGMETEAFF.

The chain links TRBV2 to TRBJ1-2; 8 nucleotides match TRBD1. Trimming at V came to 0 bases and at J to 7 bases, leaving 10 bases not matched to a gene. CDR3 length: 16 residues. From germline, CDR1 is SNHLY and CDR2 FYNNEI. CDR3: CASSEATPGQGGGYTF. CDR3 bases: TGTGCCAGCAGTGAAGCTACCCCAGGACAGGGCGGTGGCTACACCTTC.

The V call is TRBV5-4, the J call TRBJ2-3; 9 bases line up with TRBD1. The V and J ends lost 9 bases and 4 bases, in that order; junction bases with no gene match: 9. The CDR3 runs to 14 residues. Germline V lookup: CDR1 SGHNT, CDR2 YYREEE (reference sequence). CDR3 region: CATVPGQGPDTQYF. CDR3 coding DNA: TGTGCCACCGTCCCGGGACAGGGACCAGATACGCAGTATTTT.

This chain joins TRBV11-2 and TRBJ2-1, with a weak D call TRBD2 (5 bases). This CDR3 has 14 residues. V was trimmed by 7 bases and J by 4 bases, leaving 14 bases between them. CDR1 and CDR2 (germline): SGHAT, FQNNGV. CDR3 sequence reads: CASTASREYNEQFF. CDR3 sequence (DNA): TGTGCCAGCACCGCGTCCCGGGAATACAATGAGCAGTTCTTC. The entire variable domain, with the rest obtained from reference TRBV11-2 and TRBJ2-1, is as follows: EAGVAQSPRYKIIEKRQSVAFWCNPISGHATLYWYQQILGQGPKLLIQFQNNGVVDDSQLPKDRFSAERLKGVDSTLKIQPAKLEDSAVYLCASTASREYNEQFFGPGTRLTVL.

V is TRBV7-9 and J is TRBJ1-1, with a possible D match to TRBD1 (5 bases). Trimming shortened V by 4 bases and J by 0 bases, and 15 bases separated the two germline ends. Per germline, CDR1 SEHNR and CDR2 FQNEAQ (reference sequence). The CDR3 totals 16 residues. CDR3 sequence reads: CASSSAATVLNTEAFF. The CDR3 DNA sequence: TGTGCCAGCAGCTCTGCCGCGACAGTACTGAACACTGAAGCTTTCTTT.

The V and J genes are TRBV18 and TRBJ1-2; 8 bases line up with TRBD1. The J segment lost 4 bases and the V segment lost 2 bases, leaving 9 bases of the junction unmatched. Germline CDR1 reads KGHSH; CDR2 reads LQKENI. The CDR3 is 16 amino acids. Here the CDR3 reads CASSPNQRTGSYGYTF. The CDR3 region has the DNA TGTGCCAGCTCACCAAATCAGAGGACAGGGTCCTATGGCTACACCTTC.

This chain uses TRBV5-1 with TRBJ2-1, with D possibly TRBD2 on 5 matching bases. Germline CDR1 reads SGHRS; CDR2 reads YFSETQ. Trimming removed 9 bases from V and 6 bases from J, with 19 bases in between. The CDR3 is 14 amino acids. The chain's CDR3 is CATRDGNEGNEQFF. Written as DNA, the CDR3 is TGCGCCACCCGCGATGGGAATGAGGGCAATGAGCAGTTCTTC.

The V and J genes are TRBV4-2 and TRBJ2-7; TRBD2 matches 14 bases. CDR3 size: 16 residues. Germline V lookup: CDR1 LGHNA, CDR2 YNFKEQ. Losses at the gene ends were 4 bases for V and 3 bases for J; bases not matched to a gene: 5. The DNA of the CDR3 is TGTGCCAGCAGCCTTACGGGACTAGCGGGAGACTACGAGCAGTACTTC. This codes for CASSLTGLAGDYEQYF.

The CDR3 loop reads CASSKIGRLTDTQYF. CDR3 bases: TGCGCCAGCAGTAAAATCGGGAGGCTCACAGATACGCAGTATTTT. The V call is TRBV10-2, the J call TRBJ2-3; 7 nucleotides match TRBD2. CDR1 WSHSY and CDR2 SAAADI come from the germline V gene. The CDR3 spans 15 residues. J was trimmed by 2 bases and V by 5 bases; bases with no gene match: 7.

The chain carries TRBV11-2 and TRBJ2-3; unclear D gene. Trimming removed 5 bases at V and 4 bases at J, with 13 bases between. Per the germline V gene, CDR1 is SGHAT and CDR2 is FQNNGV. This CDR3 contains 14 residues. The CDR3 coding sequence is TGTGCCAGCAGCCCTGGTAGGAGCCCAGATACGCAGTATTTT. Translated, it gives CASSPGRSPDTQYF.